The sequence of this TCR beta chain was determined in a study of shared clonotypes between healthy human individuals. Study observations and caveats: Naive subsets tended to show greater estimated richness than memory subsets.

As regards this clone: Its antigen is undetermined.

Germline lookup yields CDR1 SGHVS and CDR2 FQNEAQ. CDR3 length: 15 amino acids. Trimming left V 1 base short and J 2 bases short, with 9 bases between. Data came from immunoSEQ multiplex PCR; TCRdb stores just in-frame clones and leaves some out. The table records about 1.5 million clones, 95% to 99% of them present only once. The source material was naive CD4+ T cells sorted from blood. Subset reported: CD45RA+ positively selected. J is TRBJ2-1 and V is TRBV7-8; D unclear. The clonotype was recovered from a man aged 25 to 45 in good health. CDR3 DNA sequence: TGTGCCAGCAGCTTAGAAAGACTTACCTACAATGAGCAGTTCTTC. Its protein is CASSLERLTYNEQFF.